This TCR beta chain was retrieved from a study of regulatory T cells in long-lasting Graves disease. The junction had 15 bases not matched to a gene; V was cut back by 6 bases and J by 3 bases. Germline V CDR1 and CDR2: SGHAT, FQNNGV. The CDR3 length is 18 residues. Construction of the TCR beta libraries employed iRepertoire HTBI primers in conjunction with Arm-PCR of CDR3 regions. MiXCR, run by TCRdb on the multiplex PCR reads, gives a single entry per CDR3 protein. Among hundreds of thousands of distinct CDR3 sequences listed, approximately 16% were seen once. Many counts were recorded for this clonotype. The sample's time point: newly diagnosed GD, antithyroid drugs for less than 3 months. With RNA extracted from PBMCs as input, the TCR library was made. EDTA tubes received nine milliliters of drawn peripheral blood. The same sample was also used in a study of T cells in Graves' hyperthyroidism and ophthalmopathy.

The chain carries TRBV11-2 and TRBJ2-3; 10 bases align to TRBD2. This TCR was sampled from a middle-aged woman with Graves disease. Sequences were derived from peripheral blood mononuclear cells (PBMCs), sampled at new diagnosis, from a patient treated with antithyroid drugs. The CDR3 coding sequence is TGTGCCAGCAGAAAGGGAGAGCAGCGGGGGGGCCGGACAGATACGCAGTATTTT. As protein: CASRKGEQRGGRTDTQYF. The full variable domain, its missing parts supplied by reference TRBV11-2 and TRBJ2-3, is EAGVAQSPRYKIIEKRQSVAFWCNPISGHATLYWYQQILGQGPKLLIQFQNNGVVDDSQLPKDRFSAERLKGVDSTLKIQPAKLEDSAVYLCASRKGEQRGGRTDTQYFGPGTRLTVL.